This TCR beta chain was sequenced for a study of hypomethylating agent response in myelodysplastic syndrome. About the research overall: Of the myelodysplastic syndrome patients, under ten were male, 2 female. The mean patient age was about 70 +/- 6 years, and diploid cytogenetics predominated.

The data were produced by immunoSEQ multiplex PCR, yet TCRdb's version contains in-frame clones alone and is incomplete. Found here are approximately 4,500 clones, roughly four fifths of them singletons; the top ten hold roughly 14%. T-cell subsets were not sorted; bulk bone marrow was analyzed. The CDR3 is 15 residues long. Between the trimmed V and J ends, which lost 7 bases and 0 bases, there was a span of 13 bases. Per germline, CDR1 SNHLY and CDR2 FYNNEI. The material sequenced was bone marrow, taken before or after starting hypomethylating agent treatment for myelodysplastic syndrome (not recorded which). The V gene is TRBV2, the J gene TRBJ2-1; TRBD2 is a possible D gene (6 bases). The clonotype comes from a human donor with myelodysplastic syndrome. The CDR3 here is CASTLGRISYNEQFF. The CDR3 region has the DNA TGTGCCAGCACTTTGGGGAGGATCTCCTACAATGAGCAGTTCTTC.